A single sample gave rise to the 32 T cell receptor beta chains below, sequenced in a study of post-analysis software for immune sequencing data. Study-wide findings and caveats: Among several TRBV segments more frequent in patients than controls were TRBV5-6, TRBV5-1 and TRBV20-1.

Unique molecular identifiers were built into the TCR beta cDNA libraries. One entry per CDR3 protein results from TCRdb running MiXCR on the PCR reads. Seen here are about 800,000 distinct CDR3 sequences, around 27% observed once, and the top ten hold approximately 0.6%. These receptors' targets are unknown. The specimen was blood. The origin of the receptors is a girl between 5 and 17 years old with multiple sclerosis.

In DNA form, the CDR3 reads TGCAGCGTTGAATACGGACAAGGGGCTTTCTTT. Translated, it gives CSVEYGQGAFF. The rearrangement joins TRBV29-1 to TRBJ1-1; possible D gene TRBD1, 5 bases. Germline V gives CDR1 SQVTM, CDR2 ANQGSEA. Trimming left V 2 bases short and J 11 bases short, with 12 bases between. This CDR3 has 11 residues.

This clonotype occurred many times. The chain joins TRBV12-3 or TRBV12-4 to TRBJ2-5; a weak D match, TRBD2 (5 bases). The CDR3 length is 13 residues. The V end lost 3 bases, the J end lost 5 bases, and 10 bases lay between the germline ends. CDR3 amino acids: CASSFRSGETQYF. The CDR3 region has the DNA TGTGCCAGCAGTTTTCGGTCGGGGGAGACCCAGTACTTC.

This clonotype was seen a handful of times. The CDR3 reads CASSPGRSYNSPLHF. The DNA of the CDR3 is TGTGCCAGCAGTCCCGGCCGCTCCTATAATTCACCCCTCCACTTT. J is TRBJ1-6 and V is TRBV12-3 or TRBV12-4, with unresolved D. With 5 bases removed from V and 0 bases from J, the gap between germline ends came to 8 bases. The CDR3 extends over 15 amino acids.

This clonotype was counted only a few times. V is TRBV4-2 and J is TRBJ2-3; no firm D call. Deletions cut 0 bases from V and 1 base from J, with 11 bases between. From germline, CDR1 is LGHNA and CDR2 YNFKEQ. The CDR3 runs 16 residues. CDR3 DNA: TGTGCCAGCAGCCAAGAATGGCAGATTCGCACAGATACGCAGTATTTT. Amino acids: CASSQEWQIRTDTQYF.

CDR3 protein: CASSLWDRNGNGYTF. CDR3 nucleotides: TGTGCCAGCTCACTTTGGGACAGGAATGGAAATGGCTACACCTTC. This chain uses TRBV18 with TRBJ1-2, with TRBD1 matching over 8 bases. The J segment lost 6 bases and the V segment lost 4 bases, leaving 10 bases of the junction unmatched. Germline CDR1 reads KGHSH; CDR2 reads LQKENI. This CDR3 spans 15 amino acids.

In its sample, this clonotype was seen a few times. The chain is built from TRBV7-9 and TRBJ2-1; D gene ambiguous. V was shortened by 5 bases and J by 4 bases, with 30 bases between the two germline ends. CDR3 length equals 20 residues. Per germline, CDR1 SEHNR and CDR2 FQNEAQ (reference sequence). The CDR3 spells CASSRPIGKNPRPTYNEQFF. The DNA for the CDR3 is TGTGCCAGCAGCCGCCCTATCGGCAAGAACCCCCGGCCCACGTACAATGAGCAGTTCTTC.

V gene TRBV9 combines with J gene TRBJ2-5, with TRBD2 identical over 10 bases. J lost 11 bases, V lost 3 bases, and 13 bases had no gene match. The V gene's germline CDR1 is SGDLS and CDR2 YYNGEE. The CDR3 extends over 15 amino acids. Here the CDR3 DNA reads TGTGCCAGCAGCGAAAGCGGGAGGGCCTTCGGTGAGCAGTACTTC. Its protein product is CASSESGRAFGEQYF. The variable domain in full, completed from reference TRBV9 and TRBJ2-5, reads DSGVTQTPKHLITATGQRVTLRCSPRSGDLSVYWYQQSLDQGLQFLIQYYNGEERAKGNILERFSAQQFPDLHSELNLSSLELGDSALYFCASSESGRAFGEQYFGPGTRLLVL.

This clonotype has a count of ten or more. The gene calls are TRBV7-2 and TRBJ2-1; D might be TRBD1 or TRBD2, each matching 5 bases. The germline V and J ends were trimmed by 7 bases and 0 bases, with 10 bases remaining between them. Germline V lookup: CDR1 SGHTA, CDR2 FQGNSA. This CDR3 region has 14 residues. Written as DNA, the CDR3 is TGTGCCAGCACCGGGGACGGCTCCTACAATGAGCAGTTCTTC. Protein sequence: CASTGDGSYNEQFF.

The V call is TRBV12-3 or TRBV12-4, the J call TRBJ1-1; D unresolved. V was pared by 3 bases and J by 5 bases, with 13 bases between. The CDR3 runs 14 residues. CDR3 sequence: CASSLGPPGTEAFF. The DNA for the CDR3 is TGTGCCAGCAGTTTGGGTCCTCCCGGTACTGAAGCTTTCTTT.

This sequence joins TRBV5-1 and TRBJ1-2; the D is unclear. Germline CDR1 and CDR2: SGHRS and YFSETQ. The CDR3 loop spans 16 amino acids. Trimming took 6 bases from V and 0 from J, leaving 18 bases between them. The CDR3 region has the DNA TGCGCCAGCACAACGACGGTGCGGGAAGCTAACTATGGCTACACCTTC. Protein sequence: CASTTTVREANYGYTF.

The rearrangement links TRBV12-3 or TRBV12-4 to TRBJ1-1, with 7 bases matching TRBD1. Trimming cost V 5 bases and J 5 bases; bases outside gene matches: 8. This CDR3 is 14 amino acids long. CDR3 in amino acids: CASSPRQGPTEAFF. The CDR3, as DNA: TGTGCCAGCAGTCCTCGACAGGGTCCTACTGAAGCTTTCTTT.

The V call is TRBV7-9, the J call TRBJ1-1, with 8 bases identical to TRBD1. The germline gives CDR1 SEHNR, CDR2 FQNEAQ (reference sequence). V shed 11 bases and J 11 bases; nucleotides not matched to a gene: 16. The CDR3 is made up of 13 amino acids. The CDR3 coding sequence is TGTGCCCACCAGTATCCAGGGGGCCAACGTGCTTTCTTT. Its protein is CAHQYPGGQRAFF.

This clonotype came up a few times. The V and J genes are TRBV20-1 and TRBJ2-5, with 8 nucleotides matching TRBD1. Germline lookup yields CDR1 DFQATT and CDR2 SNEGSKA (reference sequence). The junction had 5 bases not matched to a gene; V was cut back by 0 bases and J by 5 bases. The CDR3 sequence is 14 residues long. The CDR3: CSARDPQGGETQYF. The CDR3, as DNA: TGCAGTGCTAGAGACCCACAGGGGGGCGAGACCCAGTACTTC.

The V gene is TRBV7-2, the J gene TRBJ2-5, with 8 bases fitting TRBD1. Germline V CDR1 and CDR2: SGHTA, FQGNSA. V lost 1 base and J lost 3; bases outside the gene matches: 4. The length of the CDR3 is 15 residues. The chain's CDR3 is CASSLGYRGKETQYF. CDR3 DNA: TGTGCCAGCAGCTTAGGTTACAGGGGGAAAGAGACCCAGTACTTC. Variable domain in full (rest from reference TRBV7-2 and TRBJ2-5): GAGVSQSPSNKVTEKGKDVELRCDPISGHTALYWYRQSLGQGLEFLIYFQGNSAPDKSGLPSDRFSAERTGGSVSTLTIQRTQQEDSAVYLCASSLGYRGKETQYFGPGTRLLVL.

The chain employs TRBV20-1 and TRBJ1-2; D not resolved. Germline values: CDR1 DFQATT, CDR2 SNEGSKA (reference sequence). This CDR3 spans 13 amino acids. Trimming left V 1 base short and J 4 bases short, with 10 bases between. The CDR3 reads CSARADPRYGYTF. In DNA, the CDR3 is TGCAGTGCTAGAGCTGACCCACGCTATGGCTACACCTTC.

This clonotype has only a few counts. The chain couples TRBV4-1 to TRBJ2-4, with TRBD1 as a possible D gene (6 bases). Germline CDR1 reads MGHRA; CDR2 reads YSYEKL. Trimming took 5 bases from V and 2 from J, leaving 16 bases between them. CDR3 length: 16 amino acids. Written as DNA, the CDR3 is TGCGCCAGCAGCGTACAGACAGGACAACCCAAAAACATTCAGTACTTC. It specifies CASSVQTGQPKNIQYF.

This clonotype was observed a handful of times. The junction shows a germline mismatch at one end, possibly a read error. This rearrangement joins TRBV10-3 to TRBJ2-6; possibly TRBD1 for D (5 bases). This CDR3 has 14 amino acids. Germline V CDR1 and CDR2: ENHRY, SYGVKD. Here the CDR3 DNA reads TGTGCCATCACCGAGAGCTCTGGGGCCAACGTCCCGACTTTC. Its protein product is CAITESSGANVPTF.

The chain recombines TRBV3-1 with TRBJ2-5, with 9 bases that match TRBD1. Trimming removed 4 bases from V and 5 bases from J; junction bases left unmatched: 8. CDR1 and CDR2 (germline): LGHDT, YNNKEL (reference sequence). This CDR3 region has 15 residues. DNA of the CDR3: TGTGCCAGCAGCCGTAGGGACAGGGTTTTGGAGACCCAGTACTTC. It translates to CASSRRDRVLETQYF.

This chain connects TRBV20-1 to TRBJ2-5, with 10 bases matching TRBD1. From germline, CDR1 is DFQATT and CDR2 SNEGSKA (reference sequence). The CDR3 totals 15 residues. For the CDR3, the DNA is TGCACCGTCGGGGCGACAGGGGGCTCCGGAGAGACCCAGTACTTC. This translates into CTVGATGGSGETQYF.

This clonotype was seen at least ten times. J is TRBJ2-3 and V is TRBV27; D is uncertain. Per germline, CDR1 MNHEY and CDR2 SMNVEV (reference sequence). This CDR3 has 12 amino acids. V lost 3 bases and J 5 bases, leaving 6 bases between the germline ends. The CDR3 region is CASSFLGDTQYF. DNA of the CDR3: TGTGCCAGCAGTTTTTTAGGAGATACGCAGTATTTT.

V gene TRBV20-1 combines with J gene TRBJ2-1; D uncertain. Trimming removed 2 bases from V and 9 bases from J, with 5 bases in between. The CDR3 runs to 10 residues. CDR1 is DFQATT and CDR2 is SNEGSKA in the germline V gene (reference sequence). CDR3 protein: CSARSSEQFF. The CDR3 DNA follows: TGCAGTGCTAGATCGAGTGAGCAGTTCTTC.

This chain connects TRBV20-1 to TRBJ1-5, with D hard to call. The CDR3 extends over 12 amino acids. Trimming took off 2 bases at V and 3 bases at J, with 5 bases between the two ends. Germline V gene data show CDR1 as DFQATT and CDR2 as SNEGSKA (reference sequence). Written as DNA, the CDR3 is TGCAGTGCTAGACACACCAATCAGCCCCAGCATTTT. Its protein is CSARHTNQPQHF.

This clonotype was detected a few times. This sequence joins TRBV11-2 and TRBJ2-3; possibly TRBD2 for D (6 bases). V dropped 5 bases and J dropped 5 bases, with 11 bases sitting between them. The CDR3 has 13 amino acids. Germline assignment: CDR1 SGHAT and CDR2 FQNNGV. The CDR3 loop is CASSGGTRDTQYF. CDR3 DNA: TGTGCCAGCAGCGGAGGGACCCGAGATACGCAGTATTTT.

CDR3 coding DNA: TGTGCCAGCAGTTCGGGGAGGGGCCTCACAGGGGAGACCCAGTACTTC. As protein: CASSSGRGLTGETQYF. This chain connects TRBV7-8 to TRBJ2-7, with a tentative D call TRBD2 (7 bases). The DNA end lines up better with TRBJ2-5; the J call may be wrong. This CDR3 region has 16 residues. The V gene's germline CDR1 is SGHVS and CDR2 FQNEAQ.

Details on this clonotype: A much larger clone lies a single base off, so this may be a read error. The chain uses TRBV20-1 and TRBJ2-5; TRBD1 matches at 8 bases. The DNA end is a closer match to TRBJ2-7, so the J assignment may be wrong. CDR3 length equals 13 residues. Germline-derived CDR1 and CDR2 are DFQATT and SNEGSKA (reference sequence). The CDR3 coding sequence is TGCAGTGCCGGACAGGGTTGGGGCTACGAGCAGTACTTC. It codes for CSAGQGWGYEQYF.

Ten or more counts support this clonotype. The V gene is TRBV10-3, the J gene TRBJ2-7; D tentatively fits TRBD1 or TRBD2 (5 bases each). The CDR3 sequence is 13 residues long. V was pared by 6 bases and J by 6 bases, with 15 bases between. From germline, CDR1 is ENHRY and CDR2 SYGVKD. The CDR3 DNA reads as TGTGCCATCAGCGCCGGGGCGGTACGCGAGCAGTACTTC. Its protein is CAISAGAVREQYF.

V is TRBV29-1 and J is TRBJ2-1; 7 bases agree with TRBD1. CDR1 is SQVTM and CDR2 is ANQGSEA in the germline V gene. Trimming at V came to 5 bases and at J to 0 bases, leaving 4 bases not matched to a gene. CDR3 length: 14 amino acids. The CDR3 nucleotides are TGCAGCGTTACCAGGGGGACCTCCTACAATGAGCAGTTCTTC. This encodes CSVTRGTSYNEQFF.

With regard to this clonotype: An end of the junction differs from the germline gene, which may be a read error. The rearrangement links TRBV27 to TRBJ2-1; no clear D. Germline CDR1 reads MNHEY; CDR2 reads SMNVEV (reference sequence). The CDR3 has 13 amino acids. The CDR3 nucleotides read TGTACCAGCACCCTTAGTGGTCGGAATGAGCAGTTCTTC. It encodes CTSTLSGRNEQFF.

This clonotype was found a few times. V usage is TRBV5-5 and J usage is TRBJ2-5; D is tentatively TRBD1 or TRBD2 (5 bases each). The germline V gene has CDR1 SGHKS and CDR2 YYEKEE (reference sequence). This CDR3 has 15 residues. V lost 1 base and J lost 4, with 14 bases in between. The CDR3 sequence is CASSLLSGSRETQYF. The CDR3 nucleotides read TGTGCCAGCAGCTTGTTATCAGGGAGTAGAGAGACCCAGTACTTC.

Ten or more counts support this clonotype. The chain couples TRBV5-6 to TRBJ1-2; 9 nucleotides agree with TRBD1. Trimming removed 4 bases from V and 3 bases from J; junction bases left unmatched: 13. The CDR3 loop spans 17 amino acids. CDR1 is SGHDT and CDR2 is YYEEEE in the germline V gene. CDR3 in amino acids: CASSQDRRTGAHYGYTF. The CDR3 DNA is TGTGCCAGCAGCCAAGACCGAAGGACAGGGGCGCACTATGGCTACACCTTC.

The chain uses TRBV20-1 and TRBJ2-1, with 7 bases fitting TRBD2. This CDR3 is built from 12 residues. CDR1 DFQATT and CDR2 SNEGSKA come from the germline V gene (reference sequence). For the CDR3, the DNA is TGCACCGGGGGGAGCTCCTACAATGAGCAGTTCTTC. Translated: CTGGSSYNEQFF.

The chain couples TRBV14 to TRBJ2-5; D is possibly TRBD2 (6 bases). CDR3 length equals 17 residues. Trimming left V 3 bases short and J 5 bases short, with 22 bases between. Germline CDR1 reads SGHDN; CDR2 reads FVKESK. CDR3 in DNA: TGTGCCAGCAGCCATCGGGGCGGGGTTGGTCGTACGGAGACCCAGTACTTC. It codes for CASSHRGGVGRTETQYF. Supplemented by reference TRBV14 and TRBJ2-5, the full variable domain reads EAGVTQFPSHSVIEKGQTVTLRCDPISGHDNLYWYRRVMGKEIKFLLHFVKESKQDESGMPNNRFLAERTGGTYSTLKVQPAELEDSGVYFCASSHRGGVGRTETQYFGPGTRLLVL.